A selection of T cell receptor beta chains follows, all from one sample in a study of blood T cell repertoires in COVID-19. Profiled with immunoSEQ multiplex PCR; TCRdb holds only in-frame clones, not every one. The sample has 210,000 or so clones; approximately 91% are singletons. Sequencing was performed on peripheral blood. Receptors were obtained from a middle-aged man with acute or convalescent COVID-19. CDR3s include the opening cysteine and the closing phenylalanine or tryptophan.

TRBJ2-5,TRBV7-2,CASSPTGGVETQYF
TRBJ1-2,TRBV15,CATSRGTDMYGYTF
TRBJ2-1,TRBV30,CAWQGAGNEQFF
TRBJ1-5,TRBV6-5,CASSLQGNQPQHF
TRBJ2-7,TRBV6-6,CASKRDKTYEQYF
TRBJ2-7,TRBV3-1/TRBV3-2,CASSQAPGPRKEQYF
TRBJ2-2,TRBV7-6,CASSTGTGELFF
TRBJ2-5,TRBV3-1/TRBV3-2,CASSLTGVVTQYF
TRBJ2-1,TRBV24-1,CATSGYTNEQFF
TRBJ2-7,TRBV6-5,CASSYSSPGQGRRQYF
TRBJ2-1,TRBV7-2,CASSLVQAFGEQFF
TRBJ1-2,TRBV7-2,CASSSGGESGLFGAYGYTF
TRBJ2-2,TRBV10-3,CAIRELGQGTTGELFF
TRBJ1-3,TRBV6-5,CASKTDGSGNTIYF
TRBJ1-1,TRBV6-6,CASSYTGQVREAFF
TRBJ2-3,TRBV3-1/TRBV3-2,CASSLFQGTDTQYF
TRBJ2-3,TRBV24-1,CATSDPSGGSTDTQYF
TRBJ2-2,TRBV6-4,CASSGATGTGELFF
TRBJ2-1,TRBV7-8,CASTLGAQGNEQFF
TRBJ1-1,TRBV19,CASSLEGLGTEAFF
TRBJ1-4,TRBV5-1,CASSPVPAGGEKLFF
TRBJ1-3,TRBV4-1,CASSQDPVLTSGNTIYF
TRBJ2-3,TRBV2,CASSPTGIRTDTQYF
TRBJ2-7,TRBV30,CAWSEDSPYEQYF
TRBJ1-6,TRBV7-6,CASSHPSDRTGLGSPLHF
TRBJ2-1,TRBV11-2,CASSTRAGAYNEQFF
TRBJ2-2,TRBV3-1/TRBV3-2,CASSLTARGLGELFF
TRBJ2-3,TRBV27,CASSLTGTDTQYF
TRBJ2-7,TRBV6-5,CASSYSTGRIYEQYF
TRBJ2-4,TRBV14,CASSHGQGYIQYF
TRBJ2-1,TRBV9,CASSLSGGDYNEQFF
TRBJ2-7,TRBV18,CASSNGQGDSYEQYF
TRBJ1-1,TRBV9,CASSVDPGGRTEAFF
TRBJ2-6,TRBV7-2,CASSLRRSGANVLTF
TRBJ2-5,TRBV10-3,CAAKPASQETQYF
TRBJ2-5,TRBV4-1,CASSQDTRASKYF
TRBJ2-7,TRBV7-9,CASSLRTDNEQYF
TRBJ2-2,TRBV7-9,CASSFRGPGELFF
TRBJ2-2,TRBV9,CASSVGGGPTGELFF
TRBJ1-6,TRBV11-2,CASSPGEGSSYNSPLHF
TRBJ2-7,TRBV30,CAWSPDREQYF
TRBJ1-1,TRBV21-1,CASSKASGRGTEAFF
TRBJ2-5,TRBV11-3,CASSFGLGGQETQYF
TRBJ1-4,TRBV30,CAWNPDYGNEKLFF
TRBJ2-5,TRBV27,CASSRETSGETQYF
TRBJ1-5,TRBV4-1,CASSQRRQINQPQHF
TRBJ1-2,TRBV29-1,CSVSGLSYGYTF
TRBJ1-4,TRBV9,CASSVGPGVHEKLFF
TRBJ1-3,TRBV28,CASSSPTGGNTIYF
TRBJ2-5,TRBV6-5,CASRIQIQETQYF
TRBJ2-5,TRBV9,CASSVGLAGPETQYF
TRBJ2-3,TRBV29-1,CSTEEVRRDTQYF
TRBJ2-4,TRBV5-1,CASSLGQVGNIQYF
TRBJ2-1,TRBV9,CASSSWTSGGDYNEQFF
TRBJ1-1,TRBV30,CAWIFSNTEAFF